What follows are 5 T cell receptor beta chains derived from one specimen sequenced in a study of radiotherapy plus CTLA-4 blockade in lung cancer. Clones were sequenced by immunoSEQ multiplex PCR, and TCRdb holds only the in-frame ones, with some missing. The data contain roughly 70,000 clones, around 87% of them seen just once; the ten biggest clones take up 35% to 50%. The sample here was peripheral blood, taken from a patient treated with radiotherapy plus ipilimumab. The receptors come from a human donor with non-small cell lung cancer that progressed on radiotherapy plus ipilimumab.

The rearrangement uses TRBV30 and TRBJ2-6; tentative D call: TRBD2 (7 bases). The V end was cut by 2 bases, the J end by 4 bases, with 18 bases between. This CDR3 spans 17 amino acids. Per the germline V gene, CDR1 is GTSNPN and CDR2 is SVGIG (reference sequence). CDR3 sequence: CAWSHPPRGAGANVLTF. In nucleotides, the CDR3 is TGTGCCTGGAGTCATCCCCCTCGGGGGGCCGGGGCCAACGTCCTGACTTTC.

The CDR3, as DNA: TGTGCCTGGAGTGTACGAACCTCTGAAGCTTTCTTT. The encoded protein is CAWSVRTSEAFF. The genes are TRBV30 and TRBJ1-1; D is undetermined. Trimming took 0 bases from V and 6 from J, leaving 8 bases between them. Germline V CDR1 and CDR2: GTSNPN, SVGIG (reference sequence). The CDR3 is made up of 12 amino acids.

V usage is TRBV11-2 and J usage is TRBJ1-4, with 11 nucleotides matching TRBD1. The CDR3 spans 14 residues. V was pared by 5 bases and J by 8 bases, with 4 bases of the junction left unmatched. CDR1 and CDR2 from the germline V gene are SGHAT and FQNNGV. Here the CDR3 DNA reads TGTGCCAGCAGCCCGGGACAGGGGGAAGAAAAACTGTTTTTT. Its translation: CASSPGQGEEKLFF.

The rearrangement joins TRBV19 to TRBJ1-2, with a weak D call TRBD1 (5 bases). The CDR3 runs 13 residues. In germline, CDR1 is LNHDA, CDR2 SQIVND (reference sequence). V was shortened by 7 bases and J by 0 bases, with 9 bases between the two germline ends. The CDR3 region is CASKDSTNYGYTF. The CDR3, as DNA: TGTGCCAGTAAAGACAGTACTAACTATGGCTACACCTTC.

This clone was counted a single time. V usage is TRBV28 and J usage is TRBJ1-2; D is ambiguous. In germline, CDR1 is MDHEN, CDR2 SYDVKM. V shed 5 bases and J shed 3 bases, with 4 bases lying between them. The CDR3 loop spans 11 amino acids. The CDR3 region has the DNA TGTGCCAGCAGTCCAGACTATGGCTACACCTTC. This codes for CASSPDYGYTF.